The 8 T cell receptor beta chains listed next were all sequenced from one sample in a study of blood T cell repertoires in COVID-19. Data came from immunoSEQ multiplex PCR; TCRdb stores just in-frame clones and leaves some out. Among about 200,000 clones listed, less than 90% were seen once. Sequencing was done on a sample of peripheral blood. The receptors here all came from a woman in her 70s with acute or convalescent COVID-19.

The chain carries TRBV5-1 and TRBJ1-2; 9 bases align to TRBD1. The CDR3 is made up of 16 amino acids. CDR1 and CDR2 from the germline V gene are SGHRS and YFSETQ. The junction had 7 bases not matched to a gene; V was cut back by 2 bases and J by 2 bases. DNA of the CDR3: TGCGCCAGCAGCTTCCGAGGACAGGGGCCAAACTATGGCTACACCTTC. This translates into CASSFRGQGPNYGYTF.

This chain connects TRBV6-5 to TRBJ1-1; 7 bases are a match to TRBD1. The germline V gene has CDR1 MNHEY and CDR2 SVGAGI. The junction had 5 bases not matched to a gene; V was cut back by 6 bases and J by 1 base. The CDR3 has 14 residues. CDR3 coding DNA: TGTGCCAGCAGATTTACAGGGGAGAACACTGAAGCTTTCTTT. Protein product: CASRFTGENTEAFF.

The chain combines TRBV4-2 with TRBJ2-1; D is possibly TRBD2 (6 bases). The length of the CDR3 is 14 residues. V was clipped by 4 bases and J by 7 bases, with 14 bases between them. Germline assignment: CDR1 LGHNA and CDR2 YNFKEQ. CDR3 sequence (DNA): TGTGCCAGCAGCCCGGATGGGGGGAAAAATGAGCAGTTCTTC. As protein: CASSPDGGKNEQFF.

The CDR3 DNA is TGTGCCAGTAGTCCAAGGACAGTAGGGCAGCCCCAGCATTTT. It specifies CASSPRTVGQPQHF. The chain links TRBV19 to TRBJ1-5, with D possibly being TRBD1 (6 bases). Trimming took off 5 bases at V and 7 bases at J, with 15 bases between the two ends. This CDR3 is built from 14 residues. Germline CDR1 LNHDA, CDR2 SQIVND (reference sequence).

The V and J genes are TRBV7-3 and TRBJ2-7; D is possibly TRBD1 (6 bases). V lost 5 bases and J lost 0, with 11 bases in between. Per the germline V gene, CDR1 is SGHTA and CDR2 is FQGTGA. This CDR3 comprises 14 residues. This CDR3 is CASSLQGSSYEQYF. As DNA, the CDR3 is TGTGCCAGCAGCCTACAGGGAAGCTCCTACGAGCAGTACTTC.

The chain couples TRBV2 to TRBJ2-1; TRBD2 matches 13 bases. Unmatched junction bases numbered 0, after V lost 6 bases and J lost 4 bases. The germline gives CDR1 SNHLY, CDR2 FYNNEI. This CDR3 is 14 amino acids long. CDR3 region: CASRGLAGYNEQFF. In nucleotides, the CDR3 is TGTGCCAGCAGGGGACTAGCGGGATACAATGAGCAGTTCTTC.

This chain connects TRBV7-2 to TRBJ1-2; possibly TRBD1 for D (5 bases). The V end was cut by 3 bases, the J end by 8 bases, with 19 bases between. This CDR3 is built from 15 residues. CDR1 and CDR2 from the germline V gene are SGHTA and FQGNSA. Here the CDR3 reads CASSFSGTTSRGYTF. The DNA for the CDR3 is TGTGCCAGCAGCTTCTCCGGGACTACCTCCCGGGGCTACACCTTC.

J is TRBJ1-1 and V is TRBV7-9, with 7 nucleotides matching TRBD1. The junction had 7 bases not matched to a gene; V was cut back by 5 bases and J by 1 base. Germline CDR1 SEHNR, CDR2 FQNEAQ (reference sequence). CDR3 length: 15 amino acids. As DNA, the CDR3 is TGTGCCAGCAGCCCCGACAGGGCTCGGAACACTGAAGCTTTCTTT. Its protein product is CASSPDRARNTEAFF.